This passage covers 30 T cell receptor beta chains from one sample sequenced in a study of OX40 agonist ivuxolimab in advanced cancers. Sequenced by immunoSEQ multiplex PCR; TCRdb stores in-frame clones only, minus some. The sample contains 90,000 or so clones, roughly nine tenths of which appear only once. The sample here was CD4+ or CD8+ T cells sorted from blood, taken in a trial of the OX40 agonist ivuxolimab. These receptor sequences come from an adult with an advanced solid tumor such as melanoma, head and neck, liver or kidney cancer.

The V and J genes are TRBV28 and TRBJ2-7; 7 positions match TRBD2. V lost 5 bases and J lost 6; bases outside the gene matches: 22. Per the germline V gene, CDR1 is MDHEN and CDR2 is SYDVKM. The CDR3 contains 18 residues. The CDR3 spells CASSLLKGPLGTTTEQYF. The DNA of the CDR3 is TGTGCCAGCAGTCTATTAAAAGGGCCTTTGGGGACTACGACCGAGCAGTACTTC.

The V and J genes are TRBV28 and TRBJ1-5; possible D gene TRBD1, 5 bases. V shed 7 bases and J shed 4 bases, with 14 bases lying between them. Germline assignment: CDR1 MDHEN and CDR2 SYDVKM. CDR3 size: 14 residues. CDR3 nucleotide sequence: TGTGCCAGCACCTGGGACCTAATAAATCAGCCCCAGCATTTT. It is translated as CASTWDLINQPQHF.

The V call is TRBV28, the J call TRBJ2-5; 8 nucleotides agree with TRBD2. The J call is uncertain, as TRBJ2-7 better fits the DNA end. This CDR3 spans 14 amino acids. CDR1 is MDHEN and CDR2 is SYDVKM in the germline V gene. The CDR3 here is CASGPGTSTYEQYF. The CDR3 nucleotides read TGTGCCAGCGGACCCGGGACTAGTACCTACGAGCAGTACTTC.

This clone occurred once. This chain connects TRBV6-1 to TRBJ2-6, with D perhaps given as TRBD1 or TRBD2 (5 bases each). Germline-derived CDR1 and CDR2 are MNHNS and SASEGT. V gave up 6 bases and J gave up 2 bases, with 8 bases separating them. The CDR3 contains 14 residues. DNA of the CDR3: TGTGCCAGCAGGGGACGGACTGGGGCCAACGTCCTGACTTTC. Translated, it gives CASRGRTGANVLTF.

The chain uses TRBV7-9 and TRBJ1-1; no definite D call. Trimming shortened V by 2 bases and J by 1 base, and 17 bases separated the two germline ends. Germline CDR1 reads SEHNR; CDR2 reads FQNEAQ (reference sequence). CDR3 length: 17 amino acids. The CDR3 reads CASSLSRYRNRNTEAFF. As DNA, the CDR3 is TGTGCCAGCAGCTTAAGCCGGTATCGAAATCGGAACACTGAAGCTTTCTTT.

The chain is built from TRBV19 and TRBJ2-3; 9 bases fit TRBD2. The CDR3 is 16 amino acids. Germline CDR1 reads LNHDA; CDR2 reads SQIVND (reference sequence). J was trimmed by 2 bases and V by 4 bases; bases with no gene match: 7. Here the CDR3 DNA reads TGTGCCAGTAGTAACCGACTAGCGGCCTTCACAGATACGCAGTATTTT. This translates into CASSNRLAAFTDTQYF. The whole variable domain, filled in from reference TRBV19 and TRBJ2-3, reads DGGITQSPKYLFRKEGQNVTLSCEQNLNHDAMYWYRQDPGQGLRLIYYSQIVNDFQKGDIAEGYSVSREKKESFPLTVTSAQKNPTAFYLCASSNRLAAFTDTQYFGPGTRLTVL.

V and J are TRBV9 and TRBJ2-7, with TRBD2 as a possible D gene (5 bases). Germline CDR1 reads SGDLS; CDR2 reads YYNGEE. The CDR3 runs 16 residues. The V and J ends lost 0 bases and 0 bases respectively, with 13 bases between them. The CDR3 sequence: CASSVGPSGGSYEQYF. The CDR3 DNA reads TGTGCCAGCAGCGTAGGGCCCTCTGGAGGCTCCTACGAGCAGTACTTC. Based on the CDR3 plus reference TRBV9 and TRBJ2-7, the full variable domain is DSGVTQTPKHLITATGQRVTLRCSPRSGDLSVYWYQQSLDQGLQFLIQYYNGEERAKGNILERFSAQQFPDLHSELNLSSLELGDSALYFCASSVGPSGGSYEQYFGPGTRLTVT.

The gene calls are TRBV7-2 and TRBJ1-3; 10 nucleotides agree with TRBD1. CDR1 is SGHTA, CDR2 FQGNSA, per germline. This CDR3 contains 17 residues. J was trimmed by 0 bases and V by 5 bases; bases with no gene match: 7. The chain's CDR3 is CASSAGQGSRSGNTIYF. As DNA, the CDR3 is TGTGCCAGCAGCGCGGGACAGGGGTCTCGCTCTGGAAACACCATATATTTT.

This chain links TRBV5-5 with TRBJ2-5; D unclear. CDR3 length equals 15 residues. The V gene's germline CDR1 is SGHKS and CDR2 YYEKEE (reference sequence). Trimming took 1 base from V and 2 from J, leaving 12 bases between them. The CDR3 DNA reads TGTGCCAGCAGCTTGCTTGGATTGGTACAAGAGACCCAGTACTTC. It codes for CASSLLGLVQETQYF. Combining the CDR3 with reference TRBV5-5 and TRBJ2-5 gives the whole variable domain DAGVTQSPTHLIKTRGQQVTLRCSPISGHKSVSWYQQVLGQGPQFIFQYYEKEERGRGNFPDRFSARQFPNYSSELNVNALLLGDSALYLCASSLLGLVQETQYFGPGTRLLVL.

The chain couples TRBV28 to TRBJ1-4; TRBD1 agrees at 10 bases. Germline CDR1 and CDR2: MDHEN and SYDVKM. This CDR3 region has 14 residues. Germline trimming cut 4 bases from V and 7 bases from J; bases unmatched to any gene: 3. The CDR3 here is CASSSGQGGEKLFF. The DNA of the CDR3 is TGTGCCAGCAGTTCTGGACAGGGGGGTGAAAAACTGTTTTTT.

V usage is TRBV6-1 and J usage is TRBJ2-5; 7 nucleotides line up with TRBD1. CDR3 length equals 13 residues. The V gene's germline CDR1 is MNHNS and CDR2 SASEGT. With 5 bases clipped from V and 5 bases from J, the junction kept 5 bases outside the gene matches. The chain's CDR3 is CASSTGAVETQYF. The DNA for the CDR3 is TGTGCCAGCAGTACAGGGGCTGTGGAGACCCAGTACTTC.

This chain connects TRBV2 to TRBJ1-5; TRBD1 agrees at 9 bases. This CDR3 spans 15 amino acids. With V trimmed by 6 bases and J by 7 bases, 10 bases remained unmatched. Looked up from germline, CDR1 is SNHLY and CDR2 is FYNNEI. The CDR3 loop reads CASSQGWGQGQPQHF. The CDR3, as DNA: TGTGCCAGCAGCCAAGGGTGGGGACAGGGACAGCCCCAGCATTTT.

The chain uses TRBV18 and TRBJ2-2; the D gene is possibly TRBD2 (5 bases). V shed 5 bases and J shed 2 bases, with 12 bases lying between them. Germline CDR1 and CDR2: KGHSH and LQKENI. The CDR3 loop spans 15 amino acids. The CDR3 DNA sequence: TGTGCCAGCTCAACCGGACTGATTAACACCGGGGAGCTGTTTTTT. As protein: CASSTGLINTGELFF.

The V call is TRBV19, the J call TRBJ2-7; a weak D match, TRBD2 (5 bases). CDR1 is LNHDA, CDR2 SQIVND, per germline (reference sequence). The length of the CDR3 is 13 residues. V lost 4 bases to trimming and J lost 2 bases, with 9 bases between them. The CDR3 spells CASSTRGPYEQYF. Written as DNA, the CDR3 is TGTGCCAGTAGTACACGGGGTCCCTACGAGCAGTACTTC. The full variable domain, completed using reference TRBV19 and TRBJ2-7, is DGGITQSPKYLFRKEGQNVTLSCEQNLNHDAMYWYRQDPGQGLRLIYYSQIVNDFQKGDIAEGYSVSREKKESFPLTVTSAQKNPTAFYLCASSTRGPYEQYFGPGTRLTVT.

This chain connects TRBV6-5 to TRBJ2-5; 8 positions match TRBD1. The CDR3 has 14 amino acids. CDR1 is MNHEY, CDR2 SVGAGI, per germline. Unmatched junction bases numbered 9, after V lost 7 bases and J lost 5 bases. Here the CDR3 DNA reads TGTGCCAGCAATACCCGACAGGGGTTGGAGACCCAGTACTTC. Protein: CASNTRQGLETQYF.

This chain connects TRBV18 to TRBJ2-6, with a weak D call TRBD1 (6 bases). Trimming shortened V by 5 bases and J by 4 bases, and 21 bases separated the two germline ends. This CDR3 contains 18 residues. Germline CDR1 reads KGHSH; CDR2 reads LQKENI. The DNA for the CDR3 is TGTGCCAGCTCATATACTTCAGGGGCCCTTGGGGGGGCCAACGTCCTGACTTTC. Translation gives CASSYTSGALGGANVLTF. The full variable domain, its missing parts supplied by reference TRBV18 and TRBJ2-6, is NAGVMQNPRHLVRRRGQEARLRCSPMKGHSHVYWYRQLPEEGLKFMVYLQKENIIDESGMPKERFSAEFPKEGPSILRIQQVVRGDSAAYFCASSYTSGALGGANVLTFGAGSRLTVL.

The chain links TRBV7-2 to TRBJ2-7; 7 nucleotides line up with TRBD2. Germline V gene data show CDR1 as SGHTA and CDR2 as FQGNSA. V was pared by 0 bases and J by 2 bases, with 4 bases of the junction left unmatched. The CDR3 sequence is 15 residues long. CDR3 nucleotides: TGTGCCAGCAGCTTAGCGGCTAGCGGAACCTACGAGCAGTACTTC. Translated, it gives CASSLAASGTYEQYF.

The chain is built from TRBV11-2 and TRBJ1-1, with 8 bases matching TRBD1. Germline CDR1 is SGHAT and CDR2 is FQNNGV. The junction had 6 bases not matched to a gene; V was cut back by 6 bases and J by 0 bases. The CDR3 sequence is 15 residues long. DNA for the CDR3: TGTGCCAGCAGGCGAACGACAGGGGTGAACACTGAAGCTTTCTTT. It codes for CASRRTTGVNTEAFF. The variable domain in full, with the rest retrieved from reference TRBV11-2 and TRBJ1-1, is EAGVAQSPRYKIIEKRQSVAFWCNPISGHATLYWYQQILGQGPKLLIQFQNNGVVDDSQLPKDRFSAERLKGVDSTLKIQPAKLEDSAVYLCASRRTTGVNTEAFFGQGTRLTVV.

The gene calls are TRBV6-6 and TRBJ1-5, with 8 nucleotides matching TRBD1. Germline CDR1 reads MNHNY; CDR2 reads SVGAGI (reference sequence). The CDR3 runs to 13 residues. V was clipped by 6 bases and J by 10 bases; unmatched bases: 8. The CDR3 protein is CASSRGLWLPQHF. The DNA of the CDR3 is TGTGCCAGCAGCAGGGGGCTTTGGCTCCCCCAGCATTTT.

Written as DNA, the CDR3 is TGTGCCTGGAGTCTTACAGGGAAAAGAACAACGGAGACCCAGTACTTC. Its protein is CAWSLTGKRTTETQYF. This chain connects TRBV30 to TRBJ2-5; D perhaps matches TRBD1 (6 bases). CDR3 length: 16 residues. CDR1 and CDR2 from the germline V gene are GTSNPN and SVGIG (reference sequence). Trimming cost V 2 bases and J 5 bases, with 21 bases left between them. The variable domain in full, completed from reference TRBV30 and TRBJ2-5, reads SQTIHQWPATLVQPVGSPLSLECTVEGTSNPNLYWYRQAAGRGLQLLFYSVGIGQISSEVPQNLSASRPQDRQFILSSKKLLLSDSGFYLCAWSLTGKRTTETQYFGPGTRLLVL.

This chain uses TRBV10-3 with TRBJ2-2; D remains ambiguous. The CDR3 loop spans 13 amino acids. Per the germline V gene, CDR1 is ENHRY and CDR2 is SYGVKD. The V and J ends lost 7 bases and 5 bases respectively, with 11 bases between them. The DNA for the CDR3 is TGTGCCATCAACCCGCAATGGACCGGGGAGCTGTTTTTT. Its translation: CAINPQWTGELFF.

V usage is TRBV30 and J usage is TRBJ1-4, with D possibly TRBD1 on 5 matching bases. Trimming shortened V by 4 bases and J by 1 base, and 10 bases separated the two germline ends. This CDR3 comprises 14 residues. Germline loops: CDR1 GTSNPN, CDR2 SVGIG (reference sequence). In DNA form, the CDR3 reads TGTGCCTGGACCCGGGGGGGAACTAATGAAAAACTGTTTTTT. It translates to CAWTRGGTNEKLFF.

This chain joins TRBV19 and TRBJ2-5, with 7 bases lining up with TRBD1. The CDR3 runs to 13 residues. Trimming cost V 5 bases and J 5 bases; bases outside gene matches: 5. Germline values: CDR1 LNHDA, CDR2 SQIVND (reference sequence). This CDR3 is CASSVQGSETQYF. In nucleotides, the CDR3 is TGTGCCAGTAGTGTACAGGGGTCCGAGACCCAGTACTTC.

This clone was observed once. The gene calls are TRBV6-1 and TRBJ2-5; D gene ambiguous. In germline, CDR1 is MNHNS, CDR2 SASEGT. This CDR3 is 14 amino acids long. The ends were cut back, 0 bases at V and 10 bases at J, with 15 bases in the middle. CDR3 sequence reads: CASSEARIPRSQYF. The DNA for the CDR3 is TGTGCCAGCAGTGAAGCGAGGATCCCCCGGAGCCAGTACTTC.

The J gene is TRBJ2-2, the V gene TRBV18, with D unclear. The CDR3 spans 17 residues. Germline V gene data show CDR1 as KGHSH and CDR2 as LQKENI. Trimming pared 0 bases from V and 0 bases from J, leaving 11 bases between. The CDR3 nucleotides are TGTGCCAGCTCACCACCTTACACCTTCTCGAACACCGGGGAGCTGTTTTTT. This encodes CASSPPYTFSNTGELFF.

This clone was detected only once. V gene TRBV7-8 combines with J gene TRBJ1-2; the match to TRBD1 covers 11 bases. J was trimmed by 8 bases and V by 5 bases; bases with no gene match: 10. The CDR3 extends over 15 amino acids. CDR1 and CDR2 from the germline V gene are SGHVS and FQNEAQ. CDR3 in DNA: TGTGCCAGCAGCCCACAAGGACAGGGGGCCGGCGGCTACACCTTC. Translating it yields CASSPQGQGAGGYTF.

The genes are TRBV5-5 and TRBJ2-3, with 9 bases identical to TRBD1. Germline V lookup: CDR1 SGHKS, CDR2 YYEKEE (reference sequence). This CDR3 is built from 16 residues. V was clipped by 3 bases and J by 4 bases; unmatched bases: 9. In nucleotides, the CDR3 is TGTGCCAGCAGCTGGGGTGGACAGGGGACGTCAGATACGCAGTATTTT. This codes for CASSWGGQGTSDTQYF.

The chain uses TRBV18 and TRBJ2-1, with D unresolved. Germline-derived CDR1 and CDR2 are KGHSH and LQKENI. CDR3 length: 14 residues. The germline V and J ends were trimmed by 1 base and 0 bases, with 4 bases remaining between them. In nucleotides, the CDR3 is TGTGCCAGCTCACCACTTGGCTCCTACAATGAGCAGTTCTTC. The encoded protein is CASSPLGSYNEQFF.

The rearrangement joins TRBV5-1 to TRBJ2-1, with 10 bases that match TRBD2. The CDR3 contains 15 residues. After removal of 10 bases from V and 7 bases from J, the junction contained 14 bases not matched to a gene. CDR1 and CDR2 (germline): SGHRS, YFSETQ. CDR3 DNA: TGCGCCGGGAGGGACGGGACTAGCGTTAGTAATGAGCAGTTCTTC. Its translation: CAGRDGTSVSNEQFF. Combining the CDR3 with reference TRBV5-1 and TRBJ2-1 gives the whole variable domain KAGVTQTPRYLIKTRGQQVTLSCSPISGHRSVSWYQQTPGQGLQFLFEYFSETQRNKGNFPGRFSGRQFSNSRSEMNVSTLELGDSALYLCAGRDGTSVSNEQFFGPGTRLTVL.

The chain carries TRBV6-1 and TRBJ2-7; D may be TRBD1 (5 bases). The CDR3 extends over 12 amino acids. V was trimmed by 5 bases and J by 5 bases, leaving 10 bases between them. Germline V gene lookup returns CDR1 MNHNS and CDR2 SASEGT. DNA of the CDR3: TGTGCCAGCAGTAGGGGCAACCACGAGCAGTACTTC. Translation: CASSRGNHEQYF.